This T cell receptor (beta chain) is from a study of CD8 T cells in Susac syndrome. This clonotype was detected only once. A quantity of about 0.45 to 1 ug RNA underwent reverse transcription using random hexamers. Multiplex PCR with immunoSEQ amplified the TCR beta CDR3 across 54 Vbeta and 13 Jbeta. TCRdb analysed the immunoSEQ multiplex PCR reads with MiXCR anew, one entry per CDR3 protein. The sample contains 350,000 to 550,000 distinct CDR3 sequences, around 85% of which appear only once. Sequencing of TCR beta was undertaken in CD8+ and CD4+ T cells derived from blood. Treatment-naive patients with stable or active relapsing-remitting disease served as multiple sclerosis controls. Negative magnetic isolation gave CD8+ and CD4+ cells; FACS enriched CD8+ TEMRA. CDR3 length: 12 residues. Germline CDR1 reads LNHNV; CDR2 reads YYDKDF (reference sequence). V was clipped by 5 bases and J by 7 bases, with 9 bases between them.

Sequencing was done on a sample of CD8+ T cells from PBMCs. The clonotype comes from a human donor with multiple sclerosis. The V call is TRBV15, the J call TRBJ2-1, with TRBD2 as a possible D gene (5 bases). CDR3 residues: CATSFPGNEQFF. CDR3 bases: TGTGCCACCAGCTTCCCGGGGAATGAGCAGTTCTTC. Together with reference TRBV15 and TRBJ2-1, the CDR3 gives the full variable domain: DAMVIQNPRYQVTQFGKPVTLSCSQTLNHNVMYWYQQKSSQAPKLLFHYYDKDFNNEADTPDNFQSRRPNTSFCFLDIRSPGLGDTAMYLCATSFPGNEQFFGPGTRLTVL.